This T cell receptor beta chain comes out of a study of cytomegalovirus exposure and HLA in healthy donors. PCR primers comprised 60 Vbeta and 13 Jbeta primers. This table comes from immunoSEQ multiplex PCR, and its TCRdb copy is limited to in-frame clones, with some not included. Among tens of thousands of clones listed, about three quarters were seen once. Germline CDR1 SQVTM, CDR2 ANQGSEA. Trimming removed 6 bases from V and 4 bases from J; junction bases left unmatched: 18. This CDR3 has 19 residues. This sequence joins TRBV29-1 and TRBJ2-1; 13 bases are shared with TRBD2. The clonotype originates from a man between 60 and 75 years old in good health and CMV-seronegative. Material: PBMCs. The CDR3 protein is CSVEGQGTETSGRYNEQFF. In DNA, the CDR3 is TGCAGCGTCGAGGGACAGGGGACGGAGACTAGCGGGAGGTACAATGAGCAGTTCTTC.